The next 17 T cell receptor beta chains were all read from a single sample in a study of blood T cell repertoires in COVID-19. Libraries were prepared by immunoSEQ multiplex PCR; TCRdb keeps only in-frame clonotypes and omits some of them. The table lists over 250,000 clones, roughly 89% of them singletons. The sequenced material came from PBMCs or T cells enriched from blood (not recorded which). Source of these receptors: a woman aged 60-75 years who had recovered from COVID-19.

The rearrangement links TRBV3-1 (or the pseudogene TRBV3-2) to TRBJ1-1, with unresolved D. The V gene lost 4 bases and the J gene lost 1 base, with 10 bases spanning the gap. From germline, CDR1 is LGHDT and CDR2 YNNKEL (reference sequence). The CDR3 spans 14 residues. The CDR3 DNA reads TGTGCCAGCAGCCGTCGGGGATCGAACACTGAAGCTTTCTTT. It is translated as CASSRRGSNTEAFF.

The V gene is TRBV20-1, the J gene TRBJ1-5; 10 bases are shared with TRBD1. V dropped 3 bases and J dropped 4; count of bases not matched to a gene: 3. CDR3 size: 14 residues. The germline gives CDR1 DFQATT, CDR2 SNEGSKA (reference sequence). CDR3 DNA: TGCAGTGCTAGTGGGGGACAGGGGAATCAGCCCCAGCATTTT. Protein sequence: CSASGGQGNQPQHF.

J is TRBJ2-1 and V is TRBV28, with D maybe TRBD1 (5 bases). The V end was cut by 3 bases, the J end by 4 bases, with 7 bases between. Germline V CDR1 and CDR2: MDHEN, SYDVKM. CDR3 length equals 13 residues. DNA of the CDR3: TGTGCCAGCAGTTTGACAGAATACAATGAGCAGTTCTTC. Translated: CASSLTEYNEQFF.

This chain joins TRBV5-3 and TRBJ1-1, with 8 bases fitting TRBD1. TRBV5-3 is reported as an ORF; its role is uncertain. This CDR3 is built from 9 residues. The trim removed 10 bases at V and 13 bases at J, leaving 6 bases unmatched. The CDR3 sequence: CAGTGGDFF. Written as DNA, the CDR3 is TGTGCCGGTACAGGGGGAGATTTCTTT.

The V and J genes are TRBV20-1 and TRBJ1-5; D not certain. The germline V and J ends were trimmed by 3 bases and 7 bases, with 7 bases remaining between them. Germline loops: CDR1 DFQATT, CDR2 SNEGSKA (reference sequence). The CDR3 length is 11 residues. CDR3 in DNA: TGCAGTGCTAGTGGAGGGCAGCCCCAGCATTTT. Translating it yields CSASGGQPQHF.

V is TRBV18 and J is TRBJ2-3, with a tentative D call TRBD2 (6 bases). V lost 1 base and J 3 bases, leaving 8 bases between the germline ends. In germline, CDR1 is KGHSH, CDR2 LQKENI. This CDR3 has 14 amino acids. This CDR3 reads CASSPLAGTDTQYF. CDR3 nucleotides: TGTGCCAGCTCACCACTCGCGGGGACAGATACGCAGTATTTT.

V usage is TRBV19 and J usage is TRBJ2-2; D possibly corresponds to TRBD2 (7 bases). V lost 2 bases, J lost 3 bases, and 13 bases lay in between. CDR1 LNHDA and CDR2 SQIVND come from the germline V gene (reference sequence). The length of the CDR3 is 16 residues. Here the CDR3 reads CASSIKGGPYTGELFF. The CDR3 DNA follows: TGTGCCAGTAGTATAAAGGGGGGGCCTTACACCGGGGAGCTGTTTTTT.

This sequence joins TRBV7-9 and TRBJ2-5; TRBD2 matches 7 bases. V was pared by 4 bases and J by 4 bases, with 15 bases of the junction left unmatched. Germline loops: CDR1 SEHNR, CDR2 FQNEAQ (reference sequence). CDR3 length: 17 amino acids. CDR3 region: CASSSTHLGLKRETQYF. The CDR3 bases are TGTGCCAGCAGCTCAACCCACCTGGGACTAAAAAGAGAGACCCAGTACTTC.

The V gene is TRBV11-3, the J gene TRBJ2-3; no definite D call. With 6 bases removed from V and 0 bases from J, the gap between germline ends came to 25 bases. This CDR3 spans 19 amino acids. Germline V gene lookup returns CDR1 SGHNT and CDR2 YENEEA. CDR3 bases: TGTGCCAGCAGTTCACGATACGGCGGTGGTTCAACTAGCACAGATACGCAGTATTTT. Amino acids: CASSSRYGGGSTSTDTQYF.

A few counts support this clone. The CDR3 region is CASSLGQGRDNQPQHF. The DNA for the CDR3 is TGTGCCAGCAGCCTGGGACAGGGGAGAGACAATCAGCCCCAGCATTTT. The J gene is TRBJ1-5, the V gene TRBV7-9; the match to TRBD1 covers 10 bases. The CDR3 loop spans 16 amino acids. Trimming cost V 5 bases and J 3 bases; bases outside gene matches: 7. Germline V gives CDR1 SEHNR, CDR2 FQNEAQ (reference sequence).

The V gene is TRBV6-1, the J gene TRBJ2-5; D ambiguous. Per the germline V gene, CDR1 is MNHNS and CDR2 is SASEGT. This CDR3 contains 15 residues. Trimming took 2 bases from V and 0 from J, leaving 10 bases between them. The CDR3 loop reads CASSEYSSYQETQYF. The CDR3 DNA reads TGTGCCAGCAGTGAATACTCATCGTACCAAGAGACCCAGTACTTC.

This sequence joins TRBV7-2 and TRBJ1-4, with TRBD1 matching 7 bases. The germline gives CDR1 SGHTA, CDR2 FQGNSA. V shed 4 bases, J shed 5 bases, and the junction held 7 bases outside the gene matches. The CDR3 contains 15 residues. The CDR3 loop reads CASSSPRGVNEKLFF. CDR3 DNA: TGTGCCAGCAGCTCTCCCAGGGGGGTCAATGAAAAACTGTTTTTT.

This chain joins TRBV7-9 and TRBJ1-2; TRBD1 is a possible D gene (6 bases). Germline V gene data show CDR1 as SEHNR and CDR2 as FQNEAQ (reference sequence). V lost 3 bases to trimming and J lost 4 bases, with 15 bases between them. CDR3 length: 15 residues. CDR3 coding DNA: TGTGCCAGCAGCTTGACCGGGACACCCATCTATGGCTACACCTTC. Amino acids: CASSLTGTPIYGYTF. Variable domain in full (rest from reference TRBV7-9 and TRBJ1-2): DTGVSQNPRHKITKRGQNVTFRCDPISEHNRLYWYRQTLGQGPEFLTYFQNEAQLEKSRLLSDRFSAERPKGSFSTLEIQRTEQGDSAMYLCASSLTGTPIYGYTFGSGTRLTVV.

The genes are TRBV10-3 and TRBJ2-1; 9 bases are a match to TRBD1. The CDR3 sequence is 15 residues long. CDR1 is ENHRY, CDR2 SYGVKD, per germline. The V segment lost 5 bases and the J segment 5 bases; nucleotides outside the gene matches: 7. As DNA, the CDR3 is TGTGCCATCAGTCCACGGGACAGGGAAGACAATGAGCAGTTCTTC. This translates into CAISPRDREDNEQFF.

The chain links TRBV2 to TRBJ1-1; D unclear. The CDR3 contains 14 residues. In germline, CDR1 is SNHLY, CDR2 FYNNEI. The V gene lost 4 bases and the J gene lost 3 bases, with 12 bases spanning the gap. The DNA for the CDR3 is TGTGCCAGCAGTGTGGAGGGTTCCGACACTGAAGCTTTCTTT. It is translated as CASSVEGSDTEAFF.

A single count supports this clone. The J gene is TRBJ2-1, the V gene TRBV11-3, with TRBD2 identical over 11 bases. Unmatched junction bases numbered 5, after V lost 4 bases and J lost 3 bases. Germline loops: CDR1 SGHNT, CDR2 YENEEA. CDR3 length: 16 residues. The CDR3 coding sequence is TGTGCCAGCAGCTCCAGACTAGCGGGGAGCTACAATGAGCAGTTCTTC. Encoded protein: CASSSRLAGSYNEQFF.

The CDR3 sequence: CASSSTPLGAVGTVSRSPLHF. DNA for the CDR3: TGCGCCAGCAGCTCGACGCCTCTGGGGGCGGTGGGGACAGTATCTCGGTCACCCCTCCACTTT. The V gene is TRBV5-1, the J gene TRBJ1-6, with 7 bases aligning to TRBD1. V trimming: 3 bases; J trimming: 10 bases; junction bases outside the gene matches: 28. Germline values: CDR1 SGHRS, CDR2 YFSETQ. This CDR3 spans 21 amino acids.